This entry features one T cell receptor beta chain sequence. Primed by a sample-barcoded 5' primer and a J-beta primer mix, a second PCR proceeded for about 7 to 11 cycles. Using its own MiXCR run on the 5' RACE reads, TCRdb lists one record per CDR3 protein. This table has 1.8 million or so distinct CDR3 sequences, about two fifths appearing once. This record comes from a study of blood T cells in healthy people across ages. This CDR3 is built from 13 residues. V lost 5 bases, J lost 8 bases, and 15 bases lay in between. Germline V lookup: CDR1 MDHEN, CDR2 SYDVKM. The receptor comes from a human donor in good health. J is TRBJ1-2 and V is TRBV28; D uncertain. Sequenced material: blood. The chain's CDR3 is CASSLTMGGGYTF. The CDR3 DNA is TGTGCCAGCAGTCTTACGATGGGAGGCGGCTACACCTTC.